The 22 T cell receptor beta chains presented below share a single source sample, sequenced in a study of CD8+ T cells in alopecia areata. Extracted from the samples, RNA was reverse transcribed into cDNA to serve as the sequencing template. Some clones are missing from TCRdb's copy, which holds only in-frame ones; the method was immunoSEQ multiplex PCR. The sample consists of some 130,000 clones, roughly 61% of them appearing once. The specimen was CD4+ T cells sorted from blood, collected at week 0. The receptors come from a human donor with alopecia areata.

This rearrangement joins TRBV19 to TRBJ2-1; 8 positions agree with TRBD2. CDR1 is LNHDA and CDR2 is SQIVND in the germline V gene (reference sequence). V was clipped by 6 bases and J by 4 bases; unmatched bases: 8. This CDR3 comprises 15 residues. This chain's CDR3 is CASSLLAGSYNEQFF. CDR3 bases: TGTGCCAGTAGCCTATTAGCGGGGAGTTACAATGAGCAGTTCTTC. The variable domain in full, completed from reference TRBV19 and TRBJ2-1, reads DGGITQSPKYLFRKEGQNVTLSCEQNLNHDAMYWYRQDPGQGLRLIYYSQIVNDFQKGDIAEGYSVSREKKESFPLTVTSAQKNPTAFYLCASSLLAGSYNEQFFGPGTRLTVL.

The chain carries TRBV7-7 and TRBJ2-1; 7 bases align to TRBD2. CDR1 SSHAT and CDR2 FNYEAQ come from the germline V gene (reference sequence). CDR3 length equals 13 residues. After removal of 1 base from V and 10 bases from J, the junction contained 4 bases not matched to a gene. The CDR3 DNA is TGTGCCAGCAGCTTAGATCGAGCGGGGGAGCAGTTCTTC. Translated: CASSLDRAGEQFF.

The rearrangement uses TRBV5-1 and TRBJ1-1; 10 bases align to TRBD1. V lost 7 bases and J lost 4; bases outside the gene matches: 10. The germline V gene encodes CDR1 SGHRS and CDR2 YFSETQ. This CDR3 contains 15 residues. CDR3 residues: CASRGDRGTGTEAFF. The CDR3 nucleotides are TGCGCCAGCCGAGGGGACAGGGGTACAGGCACTGAAGCTTTCTTT.

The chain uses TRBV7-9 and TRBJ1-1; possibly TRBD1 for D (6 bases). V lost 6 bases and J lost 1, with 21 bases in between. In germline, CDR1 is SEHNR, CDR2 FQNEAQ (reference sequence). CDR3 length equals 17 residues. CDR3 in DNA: TGTGCCAGCAGACTTGGGGGCCTGCGGATGGGGAACACTGAAGCTTTCTTT. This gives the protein CASRLGGLRMGNTEAFF.

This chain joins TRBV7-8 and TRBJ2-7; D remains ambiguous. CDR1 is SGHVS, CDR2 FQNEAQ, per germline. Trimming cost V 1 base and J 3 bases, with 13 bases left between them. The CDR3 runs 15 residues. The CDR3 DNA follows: TGTGCCAGCAGCTTAGGGGTTACGATGGGCTACGAGCAGTACTTC. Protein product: CASSLGVTMGYEQYF.

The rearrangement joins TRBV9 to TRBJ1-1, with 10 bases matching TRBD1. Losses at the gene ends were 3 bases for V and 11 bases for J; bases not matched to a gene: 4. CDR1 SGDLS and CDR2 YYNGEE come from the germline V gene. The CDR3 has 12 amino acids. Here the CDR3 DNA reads TGTGCCAGCAGCGGGACAGGGGGAAAGGCTTTCTTT. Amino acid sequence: CASSGTGGKAFF.

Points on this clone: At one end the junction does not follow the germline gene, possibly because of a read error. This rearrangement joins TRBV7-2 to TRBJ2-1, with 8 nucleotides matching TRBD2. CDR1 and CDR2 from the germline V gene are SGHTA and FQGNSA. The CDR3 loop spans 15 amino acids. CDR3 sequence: CASSLAGFPYNEQFF. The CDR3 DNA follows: TGTGCCAGCAGTTTAGCGGGGTTCCCCTACAATGAGCAGTTCTTC.

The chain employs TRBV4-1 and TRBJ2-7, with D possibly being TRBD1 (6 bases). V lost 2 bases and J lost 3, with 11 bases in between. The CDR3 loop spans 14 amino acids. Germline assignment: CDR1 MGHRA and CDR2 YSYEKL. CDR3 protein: CASSQPGGIYEQYF. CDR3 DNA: TGCGCCAGCAGCCAACCTGGGGGCATCTACGAGCAGTACTTC.

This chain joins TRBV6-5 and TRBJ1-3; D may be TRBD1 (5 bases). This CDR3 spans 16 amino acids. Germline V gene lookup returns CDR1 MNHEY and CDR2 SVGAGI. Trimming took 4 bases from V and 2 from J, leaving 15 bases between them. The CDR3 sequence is CASSLRLGRAGNTIYF. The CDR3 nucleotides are TGTGCCAGCAGTTTACGCTTGGGACGGGCTGGAAACACCATATATTTT.

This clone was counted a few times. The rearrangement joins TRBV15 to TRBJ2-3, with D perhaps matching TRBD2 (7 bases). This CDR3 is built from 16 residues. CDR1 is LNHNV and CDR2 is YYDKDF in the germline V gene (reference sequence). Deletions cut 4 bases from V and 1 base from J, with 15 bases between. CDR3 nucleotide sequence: TGTGCCACCAGCACAGAGGGGGGGCAGCGCACAGATACGCAGTATTTT. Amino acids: CATSTEGGQRTDTQYF.

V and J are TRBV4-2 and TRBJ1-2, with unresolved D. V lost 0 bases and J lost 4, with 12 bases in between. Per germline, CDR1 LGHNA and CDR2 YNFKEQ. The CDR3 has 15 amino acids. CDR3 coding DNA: TGTGCCAGCAGCCAAGATCTGGCAAACTCCTATGGCTACACCTTC. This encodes CASSQDLANSYGYTF.

The chain's CDR3 is CASSLLTSSYNSPLHF. The CDR3 region has the DNA TGTGCCAGCAGCTTGTTGACGAGCTCCTATAATTCACCCCTCCACTTT. The chain couples TRBV5-6 to TRBJ1-6; no clear D. CDR3 length equals 16 residues. Germline loops: CDR1 SGHDT, CDR2 YYEEEE. V was trimmed by 1 base and J by 0 bases, leaving 8 bases between them.

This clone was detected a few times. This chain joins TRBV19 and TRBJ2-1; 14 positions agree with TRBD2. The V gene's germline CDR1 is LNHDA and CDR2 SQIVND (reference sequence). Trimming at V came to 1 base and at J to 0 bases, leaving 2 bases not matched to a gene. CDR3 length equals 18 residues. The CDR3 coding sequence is TGTGCCAGTAGTATAGGAGGGACTAGCGGGAGCTCCTACAATGAGCAGTTCTTC. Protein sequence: CASSIGGTSGSSYNEQFF.

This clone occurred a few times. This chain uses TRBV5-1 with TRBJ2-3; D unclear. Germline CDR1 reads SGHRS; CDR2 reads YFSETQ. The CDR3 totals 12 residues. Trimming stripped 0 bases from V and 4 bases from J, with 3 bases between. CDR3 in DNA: TGCGCCAGCAGCTTGGAACCAGATACGCAGTATTTT. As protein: CASSLEPDTQYF. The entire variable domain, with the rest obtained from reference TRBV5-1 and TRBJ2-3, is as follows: KAGVTQTPRYLIKTRGQQVTLSCSPISGHRSVSWYQQTPGQGLQFLFEYFSETQRNKGNFPGRFSGRQFSNSRSEMNVSTLELGDSALYLCASSLEPDTQYFGPGTRLTVL.

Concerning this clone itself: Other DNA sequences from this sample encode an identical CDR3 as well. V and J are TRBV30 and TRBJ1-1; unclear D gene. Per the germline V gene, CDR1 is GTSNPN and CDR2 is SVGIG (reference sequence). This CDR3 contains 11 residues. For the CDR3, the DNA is TGTGCTGGAGAGAGGAACACTGAAGCTTTCTTT. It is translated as CAGERNTEAFF.

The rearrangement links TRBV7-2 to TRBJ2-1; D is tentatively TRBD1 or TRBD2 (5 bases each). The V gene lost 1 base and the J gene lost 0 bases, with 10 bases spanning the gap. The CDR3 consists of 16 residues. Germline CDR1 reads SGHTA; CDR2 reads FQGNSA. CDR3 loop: CASSLEVGASYNEQFF. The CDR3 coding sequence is TGTGCCAGCAGCTTAGAAGTCGGGGCCTCCTACAATGAGCAGTTCTTC.

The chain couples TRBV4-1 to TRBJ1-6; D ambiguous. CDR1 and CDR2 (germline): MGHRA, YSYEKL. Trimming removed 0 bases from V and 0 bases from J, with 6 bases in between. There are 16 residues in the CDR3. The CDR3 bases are TGCGCCAGCAGCCAAGAGAGCTACTCCTATAATTCACCCCTCCACTTT. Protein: CASSQESYSYNSPLHF.

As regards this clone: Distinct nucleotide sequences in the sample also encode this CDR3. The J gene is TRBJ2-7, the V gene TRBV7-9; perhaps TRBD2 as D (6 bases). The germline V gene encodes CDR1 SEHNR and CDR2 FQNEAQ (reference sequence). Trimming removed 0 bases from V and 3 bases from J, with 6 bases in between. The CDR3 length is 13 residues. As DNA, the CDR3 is TGTGCCAGCAGCTTAGCGGGAGGCTACGAGCAGTACTTC. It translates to CASSLAGGYEQYF. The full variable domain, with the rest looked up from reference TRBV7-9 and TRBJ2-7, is DTGVSQNPRHKITKRGQNVTFRCDPISEHNRLYWYRQTLGQGPEFLTYFQNEAQLEKSRLLSDRFSAERPKGSFSTLEIQRTEQGDSAMYLCASSLAGGYEQYFGPGTRLTVT.

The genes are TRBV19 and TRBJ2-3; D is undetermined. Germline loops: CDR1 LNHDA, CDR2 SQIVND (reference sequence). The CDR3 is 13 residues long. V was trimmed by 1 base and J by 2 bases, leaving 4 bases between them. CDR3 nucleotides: TGTGCCAGTAGTATAGGTAACACAGATACGCAGTATTTT. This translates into CASSIGNTDTQYF.

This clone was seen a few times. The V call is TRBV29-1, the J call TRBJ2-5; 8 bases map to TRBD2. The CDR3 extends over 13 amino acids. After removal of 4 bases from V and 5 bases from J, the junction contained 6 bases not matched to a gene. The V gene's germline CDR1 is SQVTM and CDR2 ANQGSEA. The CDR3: CSVGGRGAETQYF. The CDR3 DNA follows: TGCAGCGTTGGGGGGCGGGGGGCGGAGACCCAGTACTTC.

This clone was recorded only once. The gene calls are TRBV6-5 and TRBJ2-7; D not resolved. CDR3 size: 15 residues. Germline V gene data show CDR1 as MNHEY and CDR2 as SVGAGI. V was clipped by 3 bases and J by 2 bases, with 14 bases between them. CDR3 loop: CASSYVFPVTYEQYF. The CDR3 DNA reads TGTGCCAGCAGTTATGTCTTTCCGGTTACCTACGAGCAGTACTTC.

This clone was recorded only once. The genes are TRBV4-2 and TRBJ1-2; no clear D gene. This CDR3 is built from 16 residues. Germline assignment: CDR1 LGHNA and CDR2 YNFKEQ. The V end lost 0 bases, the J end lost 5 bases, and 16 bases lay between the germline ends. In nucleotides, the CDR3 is TGTGCCAGCAGCCAAGATACAACGGCAGCCAGATATGGCTACACCTTC. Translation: CASSQDTTAARYGYTF.